This T cell receptor (beta chain) was profiled in a study of PD-1 blockade in classical Hodgkin lymphoma. Study at large: Every 2 weeks, patients had 3 mg/kg nivolumab intravenously. General study findings and limits: Patients who initiated nivolumab within 1 year of ASCT were excluded. Patients who responded completely had about the same baseline diversity as newly diagnosed patients.

The protocol was immunoSEQ multiplex PCR, while the TCRdb copy is restricted to in-frame clones and leaves out a portion. This table holds approximately 60,000 clones, about 87% found once. With regard to this clone: As yet, its antigen is unknown.

Relapses following autologous stem cell transplantation were seen in all patients, with brentuximab vedotin exposure varying. Reported best responses ranged across complete response, partial response or progressive disease. CDR1 is SGHTA, CDR2 FQGNSA, per germline. CDR3 length: 14 residues. V shed 5 bases and J shed 2 bases, with 13 bases lying between them. The source was peripheral blood mononuclear cells (PBMCs), collected at baseline. The rearrangement joins TRBV7-2 to TRBJ2-7; no clear D gene. The TCR originated in a human donor with classical Hodgkin lymphoma. Here the CDR3 reads CASSQVGRTYEQYF. The CDR3 nucleotides are TGTGCCAGCAGCCAAGTCGGCAGGACCTACGAGCAGTACTTC. Supplemented by reference TRBV7-2 and TRBJ2-7, the full variable domain reads GAGVSQSPSNKVTEKGKDVELRCDPISGHTALYWYRQSLGQGLEFLIYFQGNSAPDKSGLPSDRFSAERTGGSVSTLTIQRTQQEDSAVYLCASSQVGRTYEQYFGPGTRLTVT.